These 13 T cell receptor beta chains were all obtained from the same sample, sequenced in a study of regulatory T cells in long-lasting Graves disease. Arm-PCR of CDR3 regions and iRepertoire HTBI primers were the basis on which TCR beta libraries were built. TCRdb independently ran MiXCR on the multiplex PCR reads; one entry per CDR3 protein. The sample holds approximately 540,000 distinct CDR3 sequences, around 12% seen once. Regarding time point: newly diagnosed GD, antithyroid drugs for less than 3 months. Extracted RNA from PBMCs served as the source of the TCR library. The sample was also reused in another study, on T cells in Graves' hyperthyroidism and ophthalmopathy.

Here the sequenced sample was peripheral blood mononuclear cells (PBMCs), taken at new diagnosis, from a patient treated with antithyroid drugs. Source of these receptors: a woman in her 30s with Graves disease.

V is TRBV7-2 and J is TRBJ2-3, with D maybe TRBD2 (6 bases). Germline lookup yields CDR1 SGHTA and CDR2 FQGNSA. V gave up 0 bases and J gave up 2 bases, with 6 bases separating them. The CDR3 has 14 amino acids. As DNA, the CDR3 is TGTGCCAGCAGCTTAGCGGGACTCACAGATACGCAGTATTTT. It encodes CASSLAGLTDTQYF. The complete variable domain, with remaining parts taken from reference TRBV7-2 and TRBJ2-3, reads GAGVSQSPSNKVTEKGKDVELRCDPISGHTALYWYRQSLGQGLEFLIYFQGNSAPDKSGLPSDRFSAERTGGSVSTLTIQRTQQEDSAVYLCASSLAGLTDTQYFGPGTRLTVL.

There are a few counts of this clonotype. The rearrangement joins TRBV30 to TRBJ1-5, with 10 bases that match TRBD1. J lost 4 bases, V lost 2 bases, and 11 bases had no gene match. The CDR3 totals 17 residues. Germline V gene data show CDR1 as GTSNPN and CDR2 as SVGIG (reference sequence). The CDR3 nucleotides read TGTGCCTGGAGTACCCGGGACAGGGGATGGCTAAATCAGCCCCAGCATTTT. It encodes CAWSTRDRGWLNQPQHF. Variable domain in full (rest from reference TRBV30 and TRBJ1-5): SQTIHQWPATLVQPVGSPLSLECTVEGTSNPNLYWYRQAAGRGLQLLFYSVGIGQISSEVPQNLSASRPQDRQFILSSKKLLLSDSGFYLCAWSTRDRGWLNQPQHFGDGTRLSIL.

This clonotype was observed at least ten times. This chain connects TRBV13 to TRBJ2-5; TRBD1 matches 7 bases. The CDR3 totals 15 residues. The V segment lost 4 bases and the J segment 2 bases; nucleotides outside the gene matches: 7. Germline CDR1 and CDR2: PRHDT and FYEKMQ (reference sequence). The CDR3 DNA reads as TGTGCCAGCAGCTCCAAAGGGACAGCGCAAGAGACCCAGTACTTC. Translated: CASSSKGTAQETQYF.

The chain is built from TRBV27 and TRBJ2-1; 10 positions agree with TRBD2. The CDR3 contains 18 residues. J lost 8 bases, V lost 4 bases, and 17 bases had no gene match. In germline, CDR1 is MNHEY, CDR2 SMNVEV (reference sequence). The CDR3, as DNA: TGTGCCAGCAGTTCATACGGAAGAATAGCGGGAGGTTTGGATGAGCAGTTCTTC. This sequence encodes CASSSYGRIAGGLDEQFF.

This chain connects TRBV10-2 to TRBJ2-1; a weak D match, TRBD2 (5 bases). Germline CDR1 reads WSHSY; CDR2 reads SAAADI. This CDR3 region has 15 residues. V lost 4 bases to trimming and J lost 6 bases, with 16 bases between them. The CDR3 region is CASSVGGYVSNEQFF. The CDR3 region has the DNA TGCGCCAGCAGTGTAGGCGGGTACGTCAGCAATGAGCAGTTCTTC.

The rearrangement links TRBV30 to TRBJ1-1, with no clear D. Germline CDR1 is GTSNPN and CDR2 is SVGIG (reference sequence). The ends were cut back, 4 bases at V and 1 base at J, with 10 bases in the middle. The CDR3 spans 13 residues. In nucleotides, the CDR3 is TGTGCCTGGATCAGAGGTCGGAACACTGAAGCTTTCTTT. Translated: CAWIRGRNTEAFF.

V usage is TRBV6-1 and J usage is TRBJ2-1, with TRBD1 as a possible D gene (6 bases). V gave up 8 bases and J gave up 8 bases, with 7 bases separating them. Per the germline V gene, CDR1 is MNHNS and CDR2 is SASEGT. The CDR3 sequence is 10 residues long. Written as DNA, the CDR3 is TGTGCCAGCGGGGGCGATGAGCAGTTCTTC. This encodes CASGGDEQFF.

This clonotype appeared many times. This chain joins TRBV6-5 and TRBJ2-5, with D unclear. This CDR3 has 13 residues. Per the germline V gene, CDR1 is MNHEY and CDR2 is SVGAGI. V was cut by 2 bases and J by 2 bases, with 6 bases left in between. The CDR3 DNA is TGTGCCAGCAGTTACAGGTTACAAGAGACCCAGTACTTC. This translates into CASSYRLQETQYF.

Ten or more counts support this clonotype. DNA of the CDR3: TGCGCCAGCGCGACTTTCGCGGGGGCGCGGGGGAATGAGCAGTTCTTC. Its protein is CASATFAGARGNEQFF. The chain joins TRBV5-1 to TRBJ2-1; tentative D call: TRBD2 (7 bases). This CDR3 region has 16 residues. V lost 7 bases and J lost 7, with 24 bases in between. The germline V gene encodes CDR1 SGHRS and CDR2 YFSETQ.

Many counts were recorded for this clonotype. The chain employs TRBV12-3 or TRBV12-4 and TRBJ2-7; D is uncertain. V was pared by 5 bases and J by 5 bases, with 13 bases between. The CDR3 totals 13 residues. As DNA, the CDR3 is TGTGCCAGCAGTCAGGAGCAGGCCCACGAGCAGTACTTC. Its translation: CASSQEQAHEQYF.

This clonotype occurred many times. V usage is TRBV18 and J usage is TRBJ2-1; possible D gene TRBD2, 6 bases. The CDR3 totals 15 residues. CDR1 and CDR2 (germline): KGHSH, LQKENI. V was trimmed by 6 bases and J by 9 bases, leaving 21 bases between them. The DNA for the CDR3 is TGTGCCAGCTCCTATAGCGGACCGGGGAAAAGTGAGCAGTTCTTC. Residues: CASSYSGPGKSEQFF.

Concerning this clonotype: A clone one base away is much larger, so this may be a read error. As DNA, the CDR3 is TGCGCCAGCAGCCGCCAGTTTCTAGCGGGAGGGCACAATGAGCAGTTCTTC. Translated: CASSRQFLAGGHNEQFF. The chain has TRBV5-1 and TRBJ2-1; 12 bases match TRBD2. There are 17 residues in the CDR3. The J segment lost 5 bases and the V segment lost 4 bases, leaving 10 bases of the junction unmatched. The germline V gene encodes CDR1 SGHRS and CDR2 YFSETQ.

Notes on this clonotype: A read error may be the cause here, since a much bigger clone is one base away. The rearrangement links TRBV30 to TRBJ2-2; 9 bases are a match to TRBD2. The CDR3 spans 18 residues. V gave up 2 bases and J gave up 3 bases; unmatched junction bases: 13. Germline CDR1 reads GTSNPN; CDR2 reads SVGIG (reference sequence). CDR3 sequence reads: CAWSTGTSSFMDTGELFF. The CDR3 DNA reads TGTGCCTGGAGTACCGGGACTAGCTCGTTTATGGACACCGGGGAGCTGTTTTTT.